What follows are 23 T cell receptor beta chains derived from one specimen sequenced in a study of CD8+CD57+ T cells in acquired aplastic anemia. Genomic DNA provided the template from which TCR beta VDJ and CDR3 profiles were obtained. TCRdb reprocessed the reads with MiXCR, giving one entry per CDR3 protein. The top ten hold about 3% of the sample, which has under 200,000 distinct CDR3 sequences, around 50% seen once. Previously, flow cytometry had revealed CD8+CD57+ cell expansion in the patients chosen for sequencing. The sequenced material came from sorted CD4+, CD8+, or CD8+CD57+ T cells (not recorded which) from PBMCs. All receptors derive from a human donor with aplastic anemia.

The chain carries TRBV10-3 and TRBJ1-2; TRBD1 might be the D (6 bases). The CDR3 is 13 amino acids. Germline-derived CDR1 and CDR2 are ENHRY and SYGVKD. V was pared by 5 bases and J by 6 bases, with 13 bases between. The chain's CDR3 is CAISLDRPDGYTF. The CDR3 DNA is TGTGCCATCAGTTTGGACAGACCTGATGGCTACACCTTC.

This clonotype has ten or more counts. The chain links TRBV7-9 to TRBJ2-1; the match to TRBD1 covers 8 bases. This CDR3 is built from 13 residues. CDR1 and CDR2 (germline): SEHNR, FQNEAQ (reference sequence). After removal of 6 bases from V and 4 bases from J, the junction contained 2 bases not matched to a gene. CDR3: CASSRTGYNEQFF. The CDR3, as DNA: TGTGCCAGCAGTAGGACAGGGTACAATGAGCAGTTCTTC.

The chain is built from TRBV20-1 and TRBJ2-7, with D unresolved. The V gene lost 6 bases and the J gene lost 1 base, with 19 bases spanning the gap. The germline CDR1 and CDR2 sequences are DFQATT and SNEGSKA (reference sequence). The length of the CDR3 is 15 residues. CDR3 residues: CSAPLGPGASYEQYF. The CDR3 region has the DNA TGCAGTGCACCGCTCGGGCCCGGTGCGTCCTACGAGCAGTACTTC.

The V and J genes are TRBV7-7 and TRBJ2-3; D not resolved. The CDR3 covers 14 residues. Germline-derived CDR1 and CDR2 are SSHAT and FNYEAQ (reference sequence). Trimming left V 2 bases short and J 3 bases short, with 9 bases between. The CDR3 DNA reads TGTGCCAGCAGCTTACAGGTGGGGACAGATACGCAGTATTTT. It yields the protein CASSLQVGTDTQYF. The full variable domain, rest sourced from reference TRBV7-7 and TRBJ2-3, is GAGVSQSPRYKVTKRGQDVTLRCDPISSHATLYWYQQALGQGPEFLTYFNYEAQPDKSGLPSDRFSAERPEGSISTLTIQRTEQRDSAMYRCASSLQVGTDTQYFGPGTRLTVL.

The gene calls are TRBV5-4 and TRBJ2-7, with 8 bases lining up with TRBD2. The CDR3 covers 15 residues. With V trimmed by 4 bases and J by 5 bases, 11 bases remained unmatched. From germline, CDR1 is SGHNT and CDR2 YYREEE (reference sequence). This CDR3 is CASSPGGETSHEQYF. CDR3 DNA: TGTGCCAGCAGCCCGGGAGGGGAGACTTCTCACGAGCAGTACTTC.

This clonotype was counted many times. The gene calls are TRBV7-2 and TRBJ1-6; D may be TRBD1 (5 bases). V lost 1 base, J lost 18 bases, and 13 bases lay in between. CDR1 is SGHTA, CDR2 FQGNSA, per germline. This CDR3 has 12 residues. As DNA, the CDR3 is TGTGCCAGCAGCTTAGGGGGGGGTACCCCCCACTTT. This translates into CASSLGGGTPHF.

V gene TRBV24-1 combines with J gene TRBJ2-3; no clear D gene. The V gene lost 2 bases and the J gene lost 3 bases, with 8 bases spanning the gap. CDR3 length: 14 amino acids. CDR1 is KGHDR, CDR2 SFDVKD, per germline. The CDR3 spells CATSDSAFTDTQYF. CDR3 bases: TGTGCCACCAGTGATTCAGCCTTTACAGATACGCAGTATTTT.

The chain combines TRBV15 with TRBJ1-6; the D gene is possibly TRBD1 (5 bases). Germline loops: CDR1 LNHNV, CDR2 YYDKDF (reference sequence). V dropped 1 base and J dropped 5 bases, with 9 bases sitting between them. The CDR3 length is 15 residues. As DNA, the CDR3 is TGTGCCACCAGCAGAGGGGGACGGGATAATTCACCCCTCCACTTT. It yields the protein CATSRGGRDNSPLHF. Complete variable domain (other parts from reference TRBV15 and TRBJ1-6): DAMVIQNPRYQVTQFGKPVTLSCSQTLNHNVMYWYQQKSSQAPKLLFHYYDKDFNNEADTPDNFQSRRPNTSFCFLDIRSPGLGDTAMYLCATSRGGRDNSPLHFGNGTRLTVT.

The chain uses TRBV20-1 and TRBJ1-2; no reliable D call. Trimming took off 0 bases at V and 4 bases at J, with 6 bases between the two ends. CDR3 size: 12 residues. CDR1 DFQATT and CDR2 SNEGSKA come from the germline V gene (reference sequence). CDR3 sequence: CSARDPSYGYTF. The CDR3 nucleotides read TGCAGTGCTAGAGACCCTAGCTATGGCTACACCTTC.

The rearrangement links TRBV19 to TRBJ1-6; possible D gene TRBD1, 6 bases. V lost 5 bases, J lost 5 bases, and 10 bases lay in between. The germline gives CDR1 LNHDA, CDR2 SQIVND (reference sequence). The CDR3 runs to 14 residues. The CDR3 region is CASSGTRNNSPLHF. The CDR3 DNA reads TGTGCCAGTAGTGGGACACGAAATAATTCACCCCTCCACTTT. Combining the CDR3 with reference TRBV19 and TRBJ1-6 gives the whole variable domain DGGITQSPKYLFRKEGQNVTLSCEQNLNHDAMYWYRQDPGQGLRLIYYSQIVNDFQKGDIAEGYSVSREKKESFPLTVTSAQKNPTAFYLCASSGTRNNSPLHFGNGTRLTVT.

As to this clonotype: This may be a read error: a much more frequent sequence differs by one nucleotide. The chain is built from TRBV11-1 and TRBJ2-1, with 11 positions matching TRBD1. The CDR3 runs to 15 residues. Per the germline V gene, CDR1 is SGHAT and CDR2 is FQDESV (reference sequence). The DNA for the CDR3 is TGTGTCAGCACTTGGGACAGGGGGTTGTACAATGAGCAGTTCTTC. Its protein product is CVSTWDRGLYNEQFF.

In the case of this clonotype: This may come from a read error, since a much larger clone is one base off. The chain joins TRBV5-1 to TRBJ2-1; TRBD1 matches at 7 bases. Germline V gives CDR1 SGHRS, CDR2 YFSETQ. The trim removed 5 bases at V and 5 bases at J, leaving 10 bases unmatched. This CDR3 region has 15 residues. This CDR3 is CASSFEGGRNNEQFF. Here the CDR3 DNA reads TGCGCCAGCAGTTTTGAAGGGGGCAGAAACAATGAGCAGTTCTTC.

On this clonotype: Possible read error: a much larger clone is one base away. The chain is built from TRBV11-2 and TRBJ2-2, with D tentatively TRBD1 or TRBD2 (6 bases each). V lost 1 base, J lost 6 bases, and 21 bases lay in between. Looked up from germline, CDR1 is SGHAT and CDR2 is FQNNGV. This CDR3 spans 18 amino acids. The CDR3 DNA reads as TGTGCCAGCAGCTTAGTGATCCGGGGGCGGCCATTGGCCGGGGAGCTGTTTTTT. It translates to CASSLVIRGRPLAGELFF.

The chain couples TRBV6-5 to TRBJ1-6, with D tentatively TRBD1 (5 bases). V was trimmed by 0 bases and J by 6 bases, leaving 9 bases between them. The CDR3 has 15 residues. The germline CDR1 and CDR2 sequences are MNHEY and SVGAGI. Here the CDR3 reads CASSYSIGGNSPLHF. The CDR3 DNA reads as TGTGCCAGCAGTTACTCGATTGGGGGTAATTCACCCCTCCACTTT.

This clonotype has at least ten counts. This chain links TRBV30 with TRBJ2-1; a weak D match, TRBD2 (5 bases). The CDR3 has 11 amino acids. V lost 5 bases and J lost 9, with 11 bases in between. Germline lookup yields CDR1 GTSNPN and CDR2 SVGIG (reference sequence). The CDR3 DNA is TGTGCCTGGCAGGACTTCGCTGAGCAGTTCTTC. It specifies CAWQDFAEQFF.

Note on this clonotype: This likely comes from a read error, as the CDR3 has no conserved phenylalanine or tryptophan at its end. Because the CDR3's place on the DNA is in doubt, the DNA is left out and the CDR3 is given as listed by TCRdb. The chain links TRBV10-3 to TRBJ2-7; TRBD1 reflects the table's D call only, with no check against the DNA. Germline CDR1 is ENHRY and CDR2 is SYGVKD. The CDR3 sequence runs 13 residues, both termini included. CDR3 sequence: CAISEGGTLLLLS.

The V call is TRBV7-9, the J call TRBJ2-2; D not certain. The germline V gene has CDR1 SEHNR and CDR2 FQNEAQ (reference sequence). The CDR3 has 15 amino acids. Trimming cost V 10 bases and J 6 bases, with 21 bases left between them. The CDR3 nucleotides are TGTGCCACCAACACCAAGCGCGGTCTCCCCGGGGAGCTGTTTTTT. As protein: CATNTKRGLPGELFF.

This clonotype was found many times. The chain couples TRBV15 to TRBJ1-5; the D gene is possibly TRBD1 (5 bases). Trimming took off 1 base at V and 4 bases at J, with 11 bases between the two ends. This CDR3 comprises 15 residues. Germline CDR1 LNHNV, CDR2 YYDKDF (reference sequence). CDR3 region: CATSRGGQTNQPQHF. The CDR3 DNA reads as TGTGCCACCAGCAGAGGGGGCCAGACGAATCAGCCCCAGCATTTT.

This chain uses TRBV24-1 with TRBJ1-1, with D possibly TRBD1 on 5 matching bases. Germline V gene lookup returns CDR1 KGHDR and CDR2 SFDVKD. This CDR3 has 12 residues. Trimming cost V 1 base and J 10 bases, with 9 bases left between them. The DNA for the CDR3 is TGTGCCACCAGTGATTTTTCGGGACGAGCTTTCTTT. Translation gives CATSDFSGRAFF.

Note on this clonotype: A much larger clonotype is one base distant, so this may be a read error. The chain combines TRBV2 with TRBJ1-6, with TRBD1 as a possible D gene (5 bases). V was clipped by 6 bases and J by 9 bases, with 15 bases between them. The CDR3 loop spans 14 amino acids. Germline V lookup: CDR1 SNHLY, CDR2 FYNNEI. CDR3 residues: CASRRGGRGSPLHF. Written as DNA, the CDR3 is TGTGCCAGCAGGCGGGGGGGTCGGGGTTCACCCCTCCACTTT.

This clonotype was found many times. The genes are TRBV7-2 and TRBJ2-7, with TRBD2 matching 8 bases. The CDR3 sequence is 16 residues long. Unmatched junction bases numbered 10, after V lost 4 bases and J lost 2 bases. Germline CDR1 is SGHTA and CDR2 is FQGNSA. CDR3 amino acids: CASSSFSGSTTYEQYF. The CDR3 DNA sequence: TGTGCCAGCAGCTCCTTCAGCGGGAGTACAACCTACGAGCAGTACTTC.

J is TRBJ1-3 and V is TRBV7-9; D is uncertain. The V and J ends lost 3 bases and 8 bases respectively, with 11 bases between them. The germline V gene encodes CDR1 SEHNR and CDR2 FQNEAQ (reference sequence). The CDR3 is made up of 13 amino acids. CDR3 region: CASSFKGGDTIYF. The CDR3 nucleotides are TGTGCCAGCAGCTTCAAGGGAGGAGACACCATATATTTT.

This clonotype was counted only a few times. This chain links TRBV10-3 with TRBJ2-3; TRBD1 aligns across 10 bases. Trimming at V came to 5 bases and at J to 6 bases, leaving 5 bases not matched to a gene. The germline gives CDR1 ENHRY, CDR2 SYGVKD. CDR3 length: 14 amino acids. The CDR3 protein is CAISPGQGSDTQYF. The CDR3 coding sequence is TGTGCCATCAGTCCGGGACAGGGGTCCGATACGCAGTATTTT.